This T cell receptor (beta chain) was identified during a study of somatic mutations in cytotoxic T cells in rheumatoid arthritis. Study observations and caveats: With fewer than 85 patients examined, 7 or 8 had a largest CD8+ clone exceeding 20% of CD8+ cells. Any difference in CD8+ T-cell clonality between patients who had rheumatoid arthritis and healthy controls who were age-matched was not statistically significant. With advancing age, CD8+ clonality climbed in rheumatoid arthritis patients but did not rise in healthy controls.

A few counts support this clone. Its specificity is unknown. The data were produced by immunoSEQ multiplex PCR, yet TCRdb's version contains in-frame clones alone and is incomplete. This table holds 23,000 or so clones, roughly four fifths found once. The CDR3 length is 11 residues. The V gene lost 7 bases and the J gene lost 3 bases, with 7 bases spanning the gap. Germline CDR1 reads MDHEN; CDR2 reads SYDVKM. Once isolated by positive magnetic bead selection, the CD4+ and CD8+ cells had their purity checked by flow cytometry. The sample comprised CD8+ T cells sorted from blood. The sequence derives from a woman between 18 and 29 years old in good health. The chain carries TRBV28 and TRBJ2-7, with D unclear. DNA of the CDR3: TGTGCCAGCACCTCCCTCTACGAGCAGTACTTC. Its protein is CASTSLYEQYF. The whole variable domain, filled in from reference TRBV28 and TRBJ2-7, reads DVKVTQSSRYLVKRTGEKVFLECVQDMDHENMFWYRQDPGLGLRLIYFSYDVKMKEKGDIPEGYSVSREKKERFSLILESASTNQTSMYLCASTSLYEQYFGPGTRLTVT.